This T cell receptor (beta chain) came from a study of blood T cell repertoires in COVID-19. This clone was seen once. Repertoires were generated with immunoSEQ multiplex PCR, while TCRdb's copy carries only in-frame clones and drops some. Of 300,000 to 400,000 clones in the sample, 90% were seen once. The CDR3 consists of 15 residues. The V gene's germline CDR1 is MNHNY and CDR2 SVGAGI (reference sequence). Germline trimming cut 5 bases from V and 4 bases from J; bases unmatched to any gene: 9. This receptor was taken from a woman aged 25 to 39 with COVID-19, enrolled during active disease. Sample: peripheral blood. The chain recombines TRBV6-6 with TRBJ1-2; 8 positions match TRBD1. The CDR3 protein is CASSADLQGVYGYTF. The DNA of the CDR3 is TGTGCCAGCAGTGCGGACTTACAGGGGGTCTATGGCTACACCTTC.